Below are 5 T cell receptor beta chains sequenced from a single sample in a study. TCRdb processed the RT-PCR reads anew with MiXCR; each CDR3 protein has one entry. Of approximately 720,000 distinct CDR3 sequences listed, approximately 15% are singletons. The sequencing sample was made of memory CD4+ T cells from blood. Receptor source: a female donor in good health, serving as a healthy control.

This clonotype was observed a few times. The chain joins TRBV9 to TRBJ2-5, with D maybe TRBD1 (5 bases). V lost 1 base and J 0 bases, leaving 13 bases between the germline ends. CDR1 and CDR2 (germline): SGDLS, YYNGEE. This CDR3 has 16 amino acids. CDR3 region: CASSVQGLTYQETQYF. For the CDR3, the DNA is TGTGCCAGCAGCGTACAGGGCCTGACGTACCAAGAGACCCAGTACTTC.

This clonotype was recorded at least ten times. The gene calls are TRBV20-1 and TRBJ2-1; D is perhaps TRBD2 (6 bases). Per germline, CDR1 DFQATT and CDR2 SNEGSKA (reference sequence). V was cut by 4 bases and J by 11 bases, with 18 bases left in between. CDR3 size: 13 residues. Here the CDR3 reads CSAISNSGDKQFF. As DNA, the CDR3 is TGCAGTGCTATTTCGAATAGCGGAGATAAGCAGTTCTTC.

This clonotype was seen repeatedly, ten times or more. The rearrangement uses TRBV7-9 and TRBJ2-7, with TRBD1 as a possible D gene (6 bases). Trimming pared 5 bases from V and 2 bases from J, leaving 13 bases between. This CDR3 has 14 amino acids. CDR1 and CDR2 (germline): SEHNR, FQNEAQ (reference sequence). The CDR3 DNA is TGTGCCAGCAGCCACCACAGGGAAGCCTACGAGCAGTACTTC. This codes for CASSHHREAYEQYF.

This clonotype has at least ten counts. This chain connects TRBV5-1 to TRBJ2-3; 7 positions match TRBD1. Trimming at V came to 4 bases and at J to 1 base, leaving 6 bases not matched to a gene. The V gene's germline CDR1 is SGHRS and CDR2 YFSETQ. The CDR3 is 15 residues long. Here the CDR3 reads CASSPSGQGTDTQYF. CDR3 DNA: TGCGCCAGCAGCCCGTCCGGACAGGGCACAGATACGCAGTATTTT.

This clonotype has more than one count but fewer than ten. V gene TRBV28 combines with J gene TRBJ2-5, with 8 bases aligning to TRBD2. Trimming took 4 bases from V and 2 from J; bases not matched to a gene: 3. Germline V CDR1 and CDR2: MDHEN, SYDVKM. This CDR3 region has 14 residues. CDR3 sequence: CASSSSGLQETQYF. The CDR3 nucleotides are TGTGCCAGCAGTTCTAGCGGGCTGCAAGAGACCCAGTACTTC.